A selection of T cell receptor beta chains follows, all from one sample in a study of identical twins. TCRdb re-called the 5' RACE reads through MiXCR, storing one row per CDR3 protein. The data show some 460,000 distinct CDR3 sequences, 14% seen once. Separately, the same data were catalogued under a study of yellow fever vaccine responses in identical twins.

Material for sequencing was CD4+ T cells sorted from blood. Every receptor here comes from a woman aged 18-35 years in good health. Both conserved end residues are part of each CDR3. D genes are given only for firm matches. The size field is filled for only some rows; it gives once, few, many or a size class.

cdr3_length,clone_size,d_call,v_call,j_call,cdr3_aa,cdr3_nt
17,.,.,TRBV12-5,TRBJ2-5,CASGFGSLGPGEETQYF,TGTGCTAGTGGTTTTGGTTCGCTCGGCCCCGGGGAAGAGACCCAGTACTTC
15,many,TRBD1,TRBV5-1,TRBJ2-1,CASRLVGQGYNEQFF,TGCGCCAGCAGGCTTGTGGGACAGGGATACAATGAGCAGTTCTTC
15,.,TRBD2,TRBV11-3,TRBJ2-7,CASSQNPLAAYEQYF,TGTGCCAGCAGCCAAAATCCCCTAGCGGCATACGAGCAGTACTTC
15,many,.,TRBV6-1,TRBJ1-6,CASSPQADFNSPLHF,TGTGCCAGCAGTCCCCAGGCGGACTTTAATTCACCCCTCCACTTT
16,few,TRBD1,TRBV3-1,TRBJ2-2,CASSRTGFGDTGELFF,TGTGCCAGCAGTCGGACAGGGTTTGGGGACACCGGGGAGCTGTTTTTT
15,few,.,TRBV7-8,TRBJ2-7,CASSSGQPGSYEQYF,TGTGCCAGCAGCTCAGGTCAGCCCGGCTCCTACGAGCAGTACTTC
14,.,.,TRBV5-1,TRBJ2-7,CASSLFLDNYEQYF,TGCGCCAGCAGCTTGTTTCTGGACAACTACGAGCAGTACTTC
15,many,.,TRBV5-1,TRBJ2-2,CASSLGQVDTGELFF,TGCGCCAGCAGCTTGGGACAGGTTGACACCGGGGAGCTGTTTTTT
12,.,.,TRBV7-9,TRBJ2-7,CASRLDQYEQYF,TGTGCCAGCAGACTGGACCAGTACGAGCAGTACTTC
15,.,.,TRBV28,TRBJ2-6,CASSAIRTGANVLTF,TGTGCCAGCAGTGCCATAAGGACTGGGGCCAACGTCCTGACTTTC
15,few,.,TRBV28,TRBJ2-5,CASSLTGALMETQYF,TGTGCCAGCAGTTTAACGGGGGCGCTCATGGAGACCCAGTACTTC
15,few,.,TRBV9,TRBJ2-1,CASSGGTSSYNEQFF,TGTGCCAGCAGCGGAGGCACCTCCTCCTACAATGAGCAGTTCTTC
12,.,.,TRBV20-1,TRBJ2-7,CSARVQGPGQYF,TGCAGTGCTAGAGTACAGGGACCAGGGCAGTACTTC
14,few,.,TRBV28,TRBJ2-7,CASSLSRGYYEQYF,TGTGCCAGCAGTTTATCTCGGGGATACTACGAGCAGTACTTC
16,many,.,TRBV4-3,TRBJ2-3,CASSQTSPGRLDTQYF,TGCGCCAGCAGCCAAACATCACCGGGACGGTTGGATACGCAGTATTTT
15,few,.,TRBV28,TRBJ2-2,CASLLRLTNTGELFF,TGTGCCAGCTTGCTCAGACTCACGAACACCGGGGAGCTGTTTTTT
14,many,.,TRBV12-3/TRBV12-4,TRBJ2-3,CASSSFLTTDTQYF,TGTGCCAGCAGTTCCTTCCTAACCACAGATACGCAGTATTTT
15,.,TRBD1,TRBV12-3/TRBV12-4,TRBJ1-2,CASSPHRTGGDGYTF,TGTGCCAGCAGCCCTCACCGGACAGGGGGTGATGGCTACACCTTC
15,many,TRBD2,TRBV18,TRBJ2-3,CASSPSGASTDTQYF,TGTGCCAGCAGCCCTAGCGGGGCTAGCACAGATACGCAGTATTTT
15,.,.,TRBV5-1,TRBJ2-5,CASSLAPGVQETQYF,TGCGCCAGCAGTTTGGCCCCAGGGGTCCAAGAGACCCAGTACTTC
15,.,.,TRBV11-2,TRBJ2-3,CASSLQASGTDTQYF,TGTGCCAGCAGCCTCCAGGCGTCGGGCACAGATACGCAGTATTTT
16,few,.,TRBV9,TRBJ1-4,CASSVSPGTKNEKLFF,TGTGCCAGCAGCGTGAGTCCCGGGACAAAAAATGAAAAACTGTTTTTT
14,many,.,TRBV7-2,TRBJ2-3,CASSLVEYLGTQYF,TGTGCCAGCAGCTTAGTCGAATATCTGGGGACGCAGTATTTT
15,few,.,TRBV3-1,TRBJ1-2,CASSQWPGTSYGYTF,TGTGCCAGCAGCCAATGGCCAGGCACCAGCTATGGCTACACCTTC
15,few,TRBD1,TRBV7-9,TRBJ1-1,CASSRGQVMNTEAFF,TGTGCCAGCAGCCGGGGACAGGTCATGAACACTGAAGCTTTCTTT
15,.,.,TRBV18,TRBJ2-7,CASSPPSGTYHEQYF,TGTGCCAGCTCACCACCTTCCGGGACCTACCACGAGCAGTACTTC
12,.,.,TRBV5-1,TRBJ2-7,CASSRDLYEQYF,TGCGCCAGCAGCAGGGACCTATACGAGCAGTACTTC
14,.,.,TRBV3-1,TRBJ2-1,CASSQTTGHNEQFF,TGTGCCAGCAGCCAAACCACCGGCCACAATGAGCAGTTCTTC
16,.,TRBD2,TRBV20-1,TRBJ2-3,CSARVKKAGVADTQYF,TGCAGTGCTAGAGTTAAGAAAGCGGGAGTAGCAGATACGCAGTATTTT
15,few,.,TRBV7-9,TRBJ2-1,CASSLLTGASNEQFF,TGTGCCAGCAGCTTACTGACAGGAGCGTCCAATGAGCAGTTCTTC
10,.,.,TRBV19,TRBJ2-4,CASSIRTSPF,TGTGCCAGTAGTATAAGGACTTCCCCTTTC
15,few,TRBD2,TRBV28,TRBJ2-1,CASRLPGLNYNEQFF,TGTGCCAGCAGACTACCGGGACTAAACTACAATGAGCAGTTCTTC